This T cell receptor beta chain was captured in a study of human T cells and chemical hapten exposure. Study details: Donors were sensitized with 2% DPC on the upper inner arm. Patients' scalps got diphenylcyclopropenone weekly throughout the approximately 26-week study. Patients were mainly female, each with alopecia areata, totalis or universalis.

The time point denotes: patch test 2, 6 weeks after DPC sensitization. Documented treatment: therapeutic diphenylcyclopropenone sensitization with weekly scalp DPC. The study drew its donors from alopecia patients who were 18 to 70 years old and suitable for DPC. TCRdb itself ran the RACE reads through MiXCR, one entry per CDR3 protein. The sample lists over 70,000 distinct CDR3 sequences; 11% were seen once. The J segment lost 1 base and the V segment lost 4 bases, leaving 5 bases of the junction unmatched. The CDR3 runs to 15 residues. Germline CDR1 and CDR2: SGHDT and YYEEEE. This clonotype was found many times.

Sequencing used whole blood, obtained in connection with sensitization to the hapten diphenylcyclopropenone (DPC). This clonotype originated in a man younger than 35 with alopecia areata. Some clones in this sample may be carry-over from other donors' samples. This chain joins TRBV5-6 and TRBJ1-5, with 7 bases aligning to TRBD1. The CDR3 coding sequence is TGTGCCAGCAGCCTCGGGACAGCAAGCAATCAGCCCCAGCATTTT. Protein: CASSLGTASNQPQHF.